Reported below is one T cell receptor beta chain. This entry is derived from a study of blood T cell repertoires in COVID-19. Study processing details: Amplifying reference gene primers gave estimates of nucleated cell counts. Clones were sequenced by immunoSEQ multiplex PCR, and TCRdb holds only the in-frame ones, with some missing. V and J calls and clone size are given by that table; D and trimming were obtained from the DNA. The sample yields roughly 230,000 clones, 65% to 85% seen once. Germline CDR1 reads LNHDA; CDR2 reads SQIVND (reference sequence). The CDR3 is made up of 16 amino acids. V gave up 6 bases and J gave up 9 bases; unmatched junction bases: 12.

The chain carries TRBV19 and TRBJ2-1; 12 bases align to TRBD2. This TCR was recovered from a woman of 80 years or more with acute or convalescent COVID-19. The sequenced sample was peripheral blood. CDR3 protein: CASRHILAGGRGEQFF. As DNA, the CDR3 is TGTGCCAGTAGGCACATTCTAGCGGGAGGGCGGGGTGAGCAGTTCTTC.